This is a list of T cell receptor beta chains from one sample in a study of T-cell reconstitution after alpha-beta-depleted transplantation in children. TCRdb passed the PCR reads through MiXCR, listing each CDR3 protein once. The sample has 70,000 to 95,000 distinct CDR3 sequences, 12% seen once; the top ten hold around 14%. Source: PBMCs from the stem cell graft donor, taken from the stem cell graft. These receptors all come from a human donor who donated a stem cell graft to a child with inherited bone marrow failure. Each CDR3 is given with its conserved first and last residue. The order of the fields is V gene, CDR3 length, clone size, D gene, J gene, CDR3 protein, CDR3 DNA. The D gene is left open where the match is weak. The size entry is marked missing in some rows and otherwise reads once, few, many or a size class.

v_gene: TRBV5-1; len: 15; abundance: many; d_gene: .; j_gene: TRBJ1-5; CDR3aa: CASSLGVSVNQPQHF; CDR3nt: TGCGCCAGCAGCTTAGGGGTCTCGGTCAATCAGCCCCAGCATTTT
v_gene: TRBV5-1; len: 15; abundance: many; d_gene: .; j_gene: TRBJ1-1; CDR3aa: CASSLLGPLNTEAFF; CDR3nt: TGCGCCAGCAGCTTGTTAGGGCCGCTCAACACTGAAGCTTTCTTT
v_gene: TRBV7-3; len: 15; abundance: .; d_gene: .; j_gene: TRBJ2-1; CDR3aa: CASSFGGPAYNEQFF; CDR3nt: TGTGCCAGCAGCTTTGGGGGTCCAGCCTACAATGAGCAGTTCTTC
v_gene: TRBV7-9; len: 12; abundance: .; d_gene: .; j_gene: TRBJ1-6; CDR3aa: CASSLDHSPLHF; CDR3nt: TGTGCCAGCAGCTTAGACCATTCACCCCTCCACTTT
v_gene: TRBV10-3; len: 14; abundance: many; d_gene: .; j_gene: TRBJ2-1; CDR3aa: CAISESRDINEQFF; CDR3nt: TGTGCCATCAGTGAGTCGAGGGACATCAATGAGCAGTTCTTC
v_gene: TRBV5-1; len: 13; abundance: many; d_gene: .; j_gene: TRBJ2-3; CDR3aa: CASSPGGTDTQYF; CDR3nt: TGCGCCAGCAGCCCGGGTGGCACAGATACGCAGTATTTT
v_gene: TRBV29-1; len: 13; abundance: .; d_gene: .; j_gene: TRBJ2-2; CDR3aa: CSGQQGQTGELFF; CDR3nt: TGCAGCGGCCAACAGGGACAAACCGGGGAGCTGTTTTTT
v_gene: TRBV4-3; len: 18; abundance: many; d_gene: .; j_gene: TRBJ2-3; CDR3aa: CASSQEIRTTAYTDTQYF; CDR3nt: TGCGCCAGCAGCCAAGAGATCCGGACTACCGCCTACACAGATACGCAGTATTTT
v_gene: TRBV5-1; len: 16; abundance: many; d_gene: TRBD1; j_gene: TRBJ2-1; CDR3aa: CASSLAGQGAGNEQFF; CDR3nt: TGCGCCAGCAGCTTGGCGGGACAGGGGGCGGGCAATGAGCAGTTCTTC
v_gene: TRBV28; len: 15; abundance: many; d_gene: TRBD2; j_gene: TRBJ2-5; CDR3aa: CASSSYPAGGTTQYF; CDR3nt: TGTGCCAGCAGTTCATATCCAGCGGGAGGTACCACCCAGTACTTC
v_gene: TRBV14; len: 14; abundance: many; d_gene: TRBD1; j_gene: TRBJ1-3; CDR3aa: CASSRDRASDTIYF; CDR3nt: TGTGCCAGCAGCCGGGACAGGGCGTCGGACACCATATATTTT